This T cell receptor (beta chain) stems from a study of glioma-infiltrating T cells after dendritic cell vaccination (dated by TCRdb to about 2016). Some background on the complete study: A cohort of about 15 glioblastoma patients from Phase I and II dendritic cell vaccination trials was included, of whom 9 were newly diagnosed and 6 had recurrent disease. Autologous tumor lysate-pulsed dendritic cell vaccination was administered to the patients between about 2003 and 2013. The vaccine was prepared from monocyte-derived dendritic cells that were cultured for 6 to 7 days with IL-4 and GM-CSF and then pulsed overnight with autologous tumor lysate. Patients received three intradermal dendritic cell vaccine injections at biweekly intervals in the arm below the axilla. Pretreatment tumor samples were taken from residual fresh-frozen tissue of the same resection used to make the autologous tumor lysate vaccine. In glioblastoma patients vaccinated with dendritic cells, deep sequencing of TCR beta CDR3 regions served to measure tumor-infiltrating lymphocyte content and to compare repertoires between tumor and blood. Survival after dendritic cell vaccination was correlated with TCR sequencing metrics such as TIL content and the overlap between tumor and blood repertoires. Study-level results and caveats: No direct relationship between TCR clonality and survival was found, suggesting that a diverse polyclonal response may matter. Longer time to progression and overall survival after dendritic cell vaccination were predicted by higher estimated pretreatment TIL content. The cohort was small and heterogeneous, only a few patients had full blood and tumor sets, and even fewer had initial-recurrent tumor pairs. The three-group TCR overlap response model was characterized as speculative, and prospective validation of the model was stated to be required.

Selection of patients required sufficient residual fresh-frozen tumor tissue and over two years of available survival data. An isocitrate dehydrogenase mutation was not carried by any of the glioblastoma patients, although molecular status was otherwise variable. Before DNA isolation, tumor specimens were washed free of blood and had necrotic areas removed, and H&E staining verified tumor content above 20%. The Qiagen DNeasy Blood extraction Kit was used to extract genomic DNA. The germline V gene specifies SNHLY as CDR1 and FYNNEI as CDR2. The CDR3 numbers 14 residues from cysteine through phenylalanine. This entry keeps only the CDR3 DNA: 42 bases, framed from base 1. At the junction V is shortened by 5 bases and J by 6 bases, with 13 bases in between. The immunoSEQ assay amplified TCRB CDR3 regions from approximately 2 micrograms of genomic DNA, or from all available DNA when less than that amount was available. For multiplex PCR, 60 forward primers for TCR V beta segments and 13 reverse primers for J beta segments were used. To estimate reads per starting template, synthetic control templates were spiked into each sample at limiting dilution. The Illumina HiSeq System generated sequencing reads of 87 bp. On the authors' methods: PCR and sequencing errors were removed by a nearest neighbor algorithm that merged closely related sequences. Tumor samples were used in the study only if more than 100 unique TCRs were identified. Estimated TIL fraction was calculated by dividing the T cell count derived from reads and spike-in coverage by the number of input cells, with 6.4 pg DNA per diploid cell assumed. TCR overlap was defined as the percentage of unique tumor TCR beta sequences that were also present in the same patient's peripheral blood. TCRdb took this table from immuneACCESS and kept in-frame rearrangements with V and J called. Such tables lack part of the clones; where checked against another copy, unresolved V genes explain under half of the gap, and the rest is unexplained. V and J calls and clone size follow that table, whereas D and trimming were derived from the DNA. This sample lists 3,000 to 3,500 clones; 75% to 80% were detected once. 4.4% of the sample is taken by the ten largest.

Notes on this clone: Its antigen is not yet known. Base qualities are not provided; no much larger clone lies one nucleotide away.

Sequenced here: tumor tissue, sampled before dendritic cell vaccination. This receptor chain uses TRBV2 and TRBJ2-2; the D gene is possibly TRBD1, with 6 bases matching. The source is a human donor with glioblastoma. The CDR3 region reads CASSILQGPGELFF. The DNA reads TGTGCCAGCAGTATACTACAGGGTCCCGGGGAGCTGTTTTTT. With all but the CDR3 taken from the reference TRBV2 and TRBJ2-2 genes, the full variable domain is: EPEVTQTPSHQVTQMGQEVILRCVPISNHLYFYWYRQILGQKVEFLVSFYNNEISEKSEIFDDQFSVERPDGSNFTLKIRSTKLEDSAMYFCASSILQGPGELFFGEGSRLTVL.